The rows below give T cell receptor beta chains drawn from one sample of a study of CD8 T cells in seronegative destructive rheumatoid arthritis. The data were produced by immunoSEQ multiplex PCR, yet TCRdb's version contains in-frame clones alone and is incomplete. The profile shows 10,000 to 15,000 clones, roughly four fifths of them singletons. What was sequenced was CD8+ T cells from blood. The receptors shown here come from a woman between 25 and 49 years old with seronegative destructive rheumatoid arthritis. CDR3s include the opening cysteine and the closing phenylalanine or tryptophan. The order of the fields is clone size, V gene, J gene, D gene, CDR3 DNA, CDR3 protein. A D gene is named only where the DNA matches it firmly. The size of a clone is reported for some rows only, either as once, few or many, or as a class for expanded clones.

>NA|TRBV28|TRBJ2-6|NA
TGTGCCAGCAGTTTGGGGGCCGACCACGATTTTGGCTCTGGGGCCAACGTCCTGACTTTC
CASSLGADHDFGSGANVLTF
>NA|TRBV7-9|TRBJ1-4|NA
TGTGCCAGCAGCTTAGGCGGGGGCTCGGCTACTAATGAAAAACTGTTTTTT
CASSLGGGSATNEKLFF
>few|TRBV5-1|TRBJ2-1|TRBD2
TGCGCCAGCAGCTTGGTAGCGGGGGGGCTTTATGAGCAGTTCTTC
CASSLVAGGLYEQFF
>few|TRBV30|TRBJ1-3|NA
TGTGCCTGGAGTCTCCGGGGTACTGGAAACACCATATATTTT
CAWSLRGTGNTIYF
>NA|TRBV29-1|TRBJ2-1|TRBD2
TGCAGCGCAGACCAGCGGGGGGCCTACAATGAGCAGTTCTTC
CSADQRGAYNEQFF
>NA|TRBV7-6|TRBJ1-5|TRBD1
TGTGCCAGCAGCGAGGGGACAGGGGGCTATCAGCCCCAGCATTTT
CASSEGTGGYQPQHF
>NA|TRBV7-9|TRBJ1-6|NA
TGTGCCAGCAGCTTAGCGTGGGTGGGGGGTAATTCACCCCTCCACTTT
CASSLAWVGGNSPLHF
>NA|TRBV28|TRBJ2-5|TRBD2
TGTGCCAGCAGTTGGACTAGCGGGGGGGAGACCCAGTACTTC
CASSWTSGGETQYF
>NA|TRBV4-1|TRBJ1-2|NA
TGCGCCAGCAGCCAAGTTCAAGGGACTTATGGCTACACCTTC
CASSQVQGTYGYTF
>NA|TRBV19|TRBJ1-5|TRBD1
TGTGCCAGTAGGGGACAGGGGTATCAGCCCCAGCATTTT
CASRGQGYQPQHF
>once|TRBV7-3|TRBJ2-6|NA
TGTGCCAGCAGCTCCCTAGACCCCGGGGGGGCCAACGTCCTGACTTTC
CASSSLDPGGANVLTF
>NA|TRBV28|TRBJ2-2|NA
TGTGCCAGCAGCTCACGGATGCGAGGCACCGGGGAGCTGTTTTTT
CASSSRMRGTGELFF
>NA|TRBV5-1|TRBJ1-1|NA
TGCGCCAGCAGCTGGGTGGCGCGGGGTGCGACCACTGAAGCTTTCTTT
CASSWVARGATTEAFF
>NA|TRBV7-9|TRBJ1-2|NA
TGTGCCAGCAGCCCCGGGAGGTATGGCTACACCTTC
CASSPGRYGYTF
>NA|TRBV5-8|TRBJ2-1|TRBD2
TGTGCCAGCAGCCCAGGTCCGCTTAGCGGGGTTGCCGGAGGTGAGCAGTTCTTC
CASSPGPLSGVAGGEQFF
>NA|TRBV28|TRBJ1-1|NA
TGTGCCAGCGGCTCACGCTACACTGAAGCTTTCTTT
CASGSRYTEAFF
>NA|TRBV29-1|TRBJ1-5|NA
TGCAGCGTTGAAGATGACGGGTATGGCAATCAGCCCCAGCATTTT
CSVEDDGYGNQPQHF
>NA|TRBV30|TRBJ1-5|NA
TGTGCCCGCATCAGGGGAGGGTCCTGGAATCAGCCCCAGCATTTT
CARIRGGSWNQPQHF
>NA|TRBV25-1|TRBJ1-1|NA
TGTGCCAGCAGTGAGGGTGACAGGTGGTTAGAAGCTTTCTTT
CASSEGDRWLEAFF
>NA|TRBV28|TRBJ1-5|NA
TGTGCCAGCAGTTCCACAAGGCTCAGGGGTTTTCAGGCTGGGCAGCCCCAGCATTTT
CASSSTRLRGFQAGQPQHF
>NA|TRBV7-9|TRBJ1-2|NA
TGTGCCAGCAGTGGACAGACCCCCTATGGCTACACCTTC
CASSGQTPYGYTF
>NA|TRBV7-3|TRBJ2-2|NA
TGTGCCAGCAGCCCAGTGGACACCGGGGAGCTGTTTTTT
CASSPVDTGELFF
>NA|TRBV4-1|TRBJ2-3|TRBD2
TGCGCCAGCAGTCCGGAGCGGGGGAGCACAGATACGCAGTATTTT
CASSPERGSTDTQYF
>NA|TRBV7-9|TRBJ2-4|TRBD2
TGTGCCAGCAGCTTAGGCCCTAGCGGGGGGGCCTTAACCAAAAACATTCAGTACTTC
CASSLGPSGGALTKNIQYF
>NA|TRBV27|TRBJ2-2|NA
TGTGCCAGCAGCTTTATAGATGCCCCGCTGTTTTTT
CASSFIDAPLFF
>once|TRBV6-1|TRBJ1-6|NA
TGTGCCAGCAGTGAGGGCTTGAGCTCCTATAATTCACCCCTCCACTTT
CASSEGLSSYNSPLHF
>NA|TRBV5-1|TRBJ2-1|NA
TGCGCCAGCAGCTTGGTTACGGTAGAGGATGAGCAGTTCTTC
CASSLVTVEDEQFF
>NA|TRBV7-9|TRBJ1-4|NA
TGTGCCAGCAGCCCTCCCTCAGTTGAAAAACTGTTTTTT
CASSPPSVEKLFF
>NA|TRBV7-9|TRBJ2-7|TRBD2
TGTGCCAGCAGCTTAGCGGCGGGGGAAGCCTACGAGCAGTACTTC
CASSLAAGEAYEQYF
>NA|TRBV11-2|TRBJ1-1|NA
TGTGCCAGCAGCCCAGATGCCACTTCGGGGAGGGGACCGAACACTGAAGCTTTCTTT
CASSPDATSGRGPNTEAFF
>NA|TRBV29-1|TRBJ2-1|TRBD2
TGCAGCGTTGAATCCGGGACTAGCGGGGGTTTTTACAATGAGCAGTTCTTC
CSVESGTSGGFYNEQFF
>NA|TRBV28|TRBJ1-5|TRBD1
TGTGCCAGCAACCCTACAGGGGCTGGCAATCAGCCCCAGCATTTT
CASNPTGAGNQPQHF